The 9 T cell receptor beta chains below come from one sample, sequenced in a study of CD8+ T cells in alopecia areata. Treatment here: oral pan-JAK inhibitor, 5-10 mg twice daily. Isolated RNA was reverse transcribed into cDNA used as the sequencing template. TCRdb's copy holds only in-frame clones and misses some; the assay was immunoSEQ multiplex PCR. The sample yields 100,000 to 150,000 clones, over 60% seen once. The specimen comprised CD4+ T cells sorted from blood, sampled at week 4, from a patient treated with tofacitinib. Receptors originate from a human donor with alopecia areata.

The chain employs TRBV7-2 and TRBJ2-5, with TRBD1 as a possible D gene (6 bases). The ends were cut back, 7 bases at V and 7 bases at J, with 16 bases in the middle. Germline V gene sequence: CDR1 SGHTA, CDR2 FQGNSA. The CDR3 has 13 amino acids. The CDR3 DNA reads TGTGCCAGCAACCCCATTGGGGGCGGGACCCAGTACTTC. Translation gives CASNPIGGGTQYF.

The genes are TRBV27 and TRBJ2-1; tentatively, D is TRBD1 or TRBD2 (5 bases each). Germline CDR1 and CDR2: MNHEY and SMNVEV (reference sequence). V shed 7 bases and J shed 7 bases, with 20 bases lying between them. The CDR3 totals 15 residues. The CDR3 loop is CASNPRGEGQNEQFF. The CDR3 bases are TGTGCCAGCAACCCAAGGGGAGAGGGGCAGAATGAGCAGTTCTTC.

The chain recombines TRBV5-1 with TRBJ2-5, with D uncertain. Trimming shortened V by 4 bases and J by 3 bases, and 10 bases separated the two germline ends. The CDR3 length is 13 residues. Per germline, CDR1 SGHRS and CDR2 YFSETQ. In nucleotides, the CDR3 is TGCGCCAGCAGCGCGAGCCTCGAAGAGACCCAGTACTTC. Its translation is CASSASLEETQYF. Looking up the rest from reference TRBV5-1 and TRBJ2-5 gives the full variable domain: KAGVTQTPRYLIKTRGQQVTLSCSPISGHRSVSWYQQTPGQGLQFLFEYFSETQRNKGNFPGRFSGRQFSNSRSEMNVSTLELGDSALYLCASSASLEETQYFGPGTRLLVL.

This chain joins TRBV19 and TRBJ2-3; no clear D. CDR1 is LNHDA, CDR2 SQIVND, per germline (reference sequence). Trimming took 5 bases from V and 6 from J, leaving 21 bases between them. The CDR3 covers 16 residues. The CDR3 DNA sequence: TGTGCCAGTAGTGTGCGTACGGGCAGCTCAGGTGATACGCAGTATTTT. Translation gives CASSVRTGSSGDTQYF.

In DNA, the CDR3 is TGTGCCAGCAGCTTGGTCGGGGGAGAGACCCAGTACTTC. Protein: CASSLVGGETQYF. V gene TRBV5-4 combines with J gene TRBJ2-5, with a tentative D call TRBD2 (6 bases). V was shortened by 0 bases and J by 4 bases, with 7 bases between the two germline ends. From germline, CDR1 is SGHNT and CDR2 YYREEE (reference sequence). CDR3 length: 13 amino acids. Combining the CDR3 with reference TRBV5-4 and TRBJ2-5 gives the whole variable domain ETGVTQSPTHLIKTRGQQVTLRCSSQSGHNTVSWYQQALGQGPQFIFQYYREEENGRGNFPPRFSGLQFPNYSSELNVNALELDDSALYLCASSLVGGETQYFGPGTRLLVL.

The chain is built from TRBV19 and TRBJ1-5; possible D gene TRBD1, 5 bases. The CDR3 spans 14 residues. V gave up 5 bases and J gave up 3 bases, with 11 bases separating them. Germline V gives CDR1 LNHDA, CDR2 SQIVND (reference sequence). CDR3 nucleotides: TGTGCCAGTAGTGGCCGGGACCTCAATCAGCCCCAGCATTTT. Its protein product is CASSGRDLNQPQHF.

The rearrangement links TRBV15 to TRBJ1-2; 8 nucleotides line up with TRBD1. CDR3 length: 13 residues. The junction had 5 bases not matched to a gene; V was cut back by 3 bases and J by 8 bases. Per the germline V gene, CDR1 is LNHNV and CDR2 is YYDKDF (reference sequence). The CDR3 DNA is TGTGCCACCAGCAGGGGACAGGAAGGGGGCTACACCTTC. Protein sequence: CATSRGQEGGYTF.

On this clone itself: Its ends do not fully match the called genes, so a read error is possible. The chain uses TRBV7-2 and TRBJ2-7; 7 bases line up with TRBD2. Per the germline V gene, CDR1 is SGHTA and CDR2 is FQGNSA. CDR3 size: 15 residues. The CDR3 DNA reads as TGTGCCAGCAGATTAGCCTTCCGGGGGGCCTACGAGCAGTACTTC. Amino acid sequence: CASRLAFRGAYEQYF.

This sequence joins TRBV30 and TRBJ1-4, with D maybe TRBD1 (5 bases). Trimming removed 2 bases at V and 6 bases at J, with 13 bases between. This CDR3 spans 14 amino acids. CDR1 is GTSNPN and CDR2 is SVGIG in the germline V gene (reference sequence). The CDR3 loop reads CAWSRQTRDEKLFF. The DNA of the CDR3 is TGTGCCTGGAGTCGACAGACTAGGGATGAAAAACTGTTTTTT.